These 18 T cell receptor beta chains were all obtained from the same sample, sequenced in a study of T cell responses to AZD1222 COVID-19 vaccine. Assay: immunoSEQ multiplex PCR; the TCRdb copy retains only in-frame clones and omits some. The sample contains around 97,000 clones, approximately 88% of which appear only once. Here the sequenced sample was peripheral blood, taken on day 0 of AZD1222 vaccination. The origin of the receptors is an adult in good health.

J is TRBJ2-7 and V is TRBV3-1 (or the pseudogene TRBV3-2); 14 nucleotides line up with TRBD2. This CDR3 region has 16 residues. Germline CDR1 and CDR2: LGHDT and YNNKEL (reference sequence). V shed 3 bases, J shed 7 bases, and the junction held 8 bases outside the gene matches. In DNA, the CDR3 is TGTGCCAGCAGCCATGCCGGGACTAGCGGGAGAGGTGAGCAGTACTTC. Translating gives CASSHAGTSGRGEQYF.

This CDR3 is CASGGLAGDGRSTDTQYF. The CDR3 bases are TGTGCCAGCGGGGGGCTAGCGGGAGATGGTCGGAGCACAGATACGCAGTATTTT. The V and J genes are TRBV28 and TRBJ2-3; 10 nucleotides line up with TRBD2. CDR1 and CDR2 (germline): MDHEN, SYDVKM. Germline trimming cut 8 bases from V and 0 bases from J; bases unmatched to any gene: 14. CDR3 length: 18 amino acids.

This chain uses TRBV7-2 with TRBJ1-5; 9 bases line up with TRBD1. The V segment lost 4 bases and the J segment 2 bases; nucleotides outside the gene matches: 3. This CDR3 spans 15 amino acids. CDR1 is SGHTA, CDR2 FQGNSA, per germline. The CDR3: CASSWGQGGNQPQHF. CDR3 sequence (DNA): TGTGCCAGCAGCTGGGGACAGGGCGGCAATCAGCCCCAGCATTTT.

The rearrangement joins TRBV27 to TRBJ1-5, with unresolved D. Germline V lookup: CDR1 MNHEY, CDR2 SMNVEV (reference sequence). With 4 bases removed from V and 3 bases from J, the gap between germline ends came to 7 bases. This CDR3 has 13 amino acids. The CDR3 protein is CASSWTDNQPQHF. In DNA form, the CDR3 reads TGTGCCAGCAGTTGGACCGACAATCAGCCCCAGCATTTT.

The rearrangement joins TRBV6-5 to TRBJ1-1; D uncertain. The CDR3 spans 15 residues. V lost 1 base to trimming and J lost 8 bases, with 17 bases between them. The germline gives CDR1 MNHEY, CDR2 SVGAGI. The CDR3 loop reads CASSYWAVKTVEAFF. CDR3 in DNA: TGTGCCAGCAGTTACTGGGCTGTCAAGACGGTCGAAGCTTTCTTT.

In this sample, this clone turned up a few times. The chain combines TRBV4-3 with TRBJ2-1; D uncertain. Germline CDR1 and CDR2: LGHNA and YSLEER. This CDR3 contains 17 residues. Trimming left V 0 bases short and J 0 bases short, with 12 bases between. The DNA of the CDR3 is TGCGCCAGCAGCCAAGATAGGCGCAGGAGCTCCTACAATGAGCAGTTCTTC. Residues: CASSQDRRRSSYNEQFF.

CDR3 in DNA: TGCGCCAGCAGCCAACTAGCGGGGGCATCCTACGAGCAGTACTTC. Encoded protein: CASSQLAGASYEQYF. The chain employs TRBV4-1 and TRBJ2-7; TRBD2 agrees at 10 bases. V dropped 2 bases and J dropped 1; count of bases not matched to a gene: 2. Germline assignment: CDR1 MGHRA and CDR2 YSYEKL. The CDR3 spans 15 residues.

This chain joins TRBV7-2 and TRBJ1-4; TRBD1 might be the D (5 bases). CDR1 SGHTA and CDR2 FQGNSA come from the germline V gene. This CDR3 is built from 15 residues. Trimming removed 6 bases from V and 4 bases from J, with 15 bases in between. The CDR3 sequence is CASRGTVGGNEKLFF. CDR3 nucleotide sequence: TGTGCCAGCAGGGGGACGGTCGGAGGTAATGAAAAACTGTTTTTT.

This clone was detected only a few times. V gene TRBV7-2 combines with J gene TRBJ2-7; 7 bases match TRBD1. Trimming removed 4 bases from V and 3 bases from J; junction bases left unmatched: 6. The CDR3 contains 14 residues. Germline V gives CDR1 SGHTA, CDR2 FQGNSA. The CDR3 DNA reads TGTGCCAGCAGCTCAACAGGGGTGAGCTACGAGCAGTACTTC. Protein sequence: CASSSTGVSYEQYF.

This clone was seen a few times. DNA for the CDR3: TGTGCCAGCATCTTGACTGAGATCTATAATTCACCCCTCCACTTT. It specifies CASILTEIYNSPLHF. This chain connects TRBV2 to TRBJ1-6; the D is unclear. The CDR3 loop spans 15 amino acids. Germline CDR1 and CDR2: SNHLY and FYNNEI. V was cut by 7 bases and J by 3 bases, with 13 bases left in between.

This clone was seen a handful of times. The CDR3 region is CASSIAGANTGELFF. CDR3 nucleotides: TGTGCCAGCAGTATAGCGGGGGCGAACACCGGGGAGCTGTTTTTT. This sequence joins TRBV7-2 and TRBJ2-2; 9 bases agree with TRBD2. The CDR3 covers 15 residues. The V gene's germline CDR1 is SGHTA and CDR2 FQGNSA. V lost 6 bases, J lost 0 bases, and 2 bases stayed unmatched.

The chain is built from TRBV9 and TRBJ2-5; D might be TRBD2 (6 bases). Germline V lookup: CDR1 SGDLS, CDR2 YYNGEE. V gave up 2 bases and J gave up 2 bases, with 16 bases separating them. The CDR3 totals 16 residues. CDR3 nucleotides: TGTGCCAGCAGCGTGAACGGGCGGGGACTTCAAGAGACCCAGTACTTC. Amino acids: CASSVNGRGLQETQYF. The full variable domain, rest sourced from reference TRBV9 and TRBJ2-5, is DSGVTQTPKHLITATGQRVTLRCSPRSGDLSVYWYQQSLDQGLQFLIQYYNGEERAKGNILERFSAQQFPDLHSELNLSSLELGDSALYFCASSVNGRGLQETQYFGPGTRLLVL.

In the case of this clone: Just one base apart from a much larger clone, this may be a read error. The rearrangement links TRBV5-1 to TRBJ2-7; 7 bases match TRBD1. The germline V gene encodes CDR1 SGHRS and CDR2 YFSETQ. This CDR3 region has 13 residues. With V trimmed by 6 bases and J by 1 base, 4 bases remained unmatched. The CDR3 DNA follows: TGCGCCAGCAACCAGACAGGGTCCTACGAGCAGTACTTC. This encodes CASNQTGSYEQYF.

The rearrangement joins TRBV4-3 to TRBJ2-7; no clear D. With 1 base removed from V and 4 bases from J, the gap between germline ends came to 14 bases. This CDR3 is built from 15 residues. Germline loops: CDR1 LGHNA, CDR2 YSLEER. The CDR3 nucleotides read TGCGCCAGCAGCCAAGTTCTGACCAAGAATTACGAGCAGTACTTC. Translation gives CASSQVLTKNYEQYF.

The chain uses TRBV28 and TRBJ1-1; D gene unclear. V was cut by 6 bases and J by 5 bases, with 7 bases left in between. The CDR3 sequence is 11 residues long. Germline V lookup: CDR1 MDHEN, CDR2 SYDVKM. The CDR3 reads CASSIETEAFF. As DNA, the CDR3 is TGTGCCAGCAGCATAGAAACTGAAGCTTTCTTT. Full variable domain (rest looked up from reference TRBV28 and TRBJ1-1): DVKVTQSSRYLVKRTGEKVFLECVQDMDHENMFWYRQDPGLGLRLIYFSYDVKMKEKGDIPEGYSVSREKKERFSLILESASTNQTSMYLCASSIETEAFFGQGTRLTVV.

This chain connects TRBV19 to TRBJ1-4; D is uncertain. Germline values: CDR1 LNHDA, CDR2 SQIVND (reference sequence). V was shortened by 7 bases and J by 5 bases, with 17 bases between the two germline ends. The CDR3 has 15 amino acids. CDR3 coding DNA: TGTGCCAGTAAAGGTCTTGAAACGGGCAATGAAAAACTGTTTTTT. Its translation is CASKGLETGNEKLFF.

The J gene is TRBJ2-1, the V gene TRBV19; D not resolved. The CDR3 has 11 amino acids. The ends were cut back, 4 bases at V and 4 bases at J, with 2 bases in the middle. Per the germline V gene, CDR1 is LNHDA and CDR2 is SQIVND (reference sequence). This CDR3 is CASSNYNEQFF. The CDR3 DNA follows: TGTGCCAGTAGTAATTACAATGAGCAGTTCTTC.

The rearrangement uses TRBV6-5 and TRBJ1-1; D is undetermined. CDR3 length: 15 residues. Per the germline V gene, CDR1 is MNHEY and CDR2 is SVGAGI. The germline V and J ends were trimmed by 5 bases and 2 bases, with 15 bases remaining between them. The CDR3 DNA reads TGTGCCAGCAGTCCGAAGATAGGTTTTAACACTGAAGCTTTCTTT. Its translation: CASSPKIGFNTEAFF.